Sequencing of this T cell receptor beta chain was carried out in a study of T cell responses to AZD1222 COVID-19 vaccine. Study-wide findings and caveats: Along spike, vaccine-associated CD4 TCRs were found throughout, with dominance at 160-218 and 743-854. Repertoires were sampled only after the peak T cell response.

To note about this clone: Its target is not known.

Profiling relied on immunoSEQ multiplex PCR, and the TCRdb table lists in-frame clones only, not all of them. The profile shows 120,000 or so clones, roughly 85% of them singletons. V lost 1 base, J lost 7 bases, and 5 bases lay in between. The CDR3 is 12 amino acids. This TCR came from an adult in good health. The genes are TRBV12-3 or TRBV12-4 and TRBJ2-1; D remains unclear. The sequencing here drew on peripheral blood, taken on day 0 of MenACWY control vaccination. CDR3 amino acids: CASSLGRNEQFF. CDR3 nucleotides: TGTGCCAGCAGTTTAGGTAGGAATGAGCAGTTCTTC.